Listed below are T cell receptor beta chains from one sample, sequenced in a study of cytomegalovirus exposure and HLA in healthy donors. Clones were read by immunoSEQ multiplex PCR, and TCRdb kept only the in-frame ones, dropping some. The data contain some 150,000 clones, 80% of them seen just once; the ten biggest clones take up 2.9%. The sequenced sample was PBMCs. The receptors were gathered from a woman under 40 in good health and CMV-seronegative. Both conserved end residues are part of each CDR3. D genes are given only for firm matches.

v_gene: TRBV9
d_gene: TRBD2
j_gene: TRBJ2-7
CDR3aa: CASSVGSSGAYEQYF

v_gene: TRBV7-2
d_gene: -
j_gene: TRBJ2-3
CDR3aa: CASSLDPKTYSTDTQYF

v_gene: TRBV27
d_gene: TRBD2
j_gene: TRBJ2-3
CDR3aa: CASSSTRTSGRTEYF

v_gene: TRBV7-8
d_gene: TRBD1
j_gene: TRBJ2-2
CDR3aa: CASSLARTGSTGELFF

v_gene: TRBV19
d_gene: TRBD1
j_gene: TRBJ1-1
CDR3aa: CASSIEGAFMNTEAFF

v_gene: TRBV27
d_gene: -
j_gene: TRBJ1-3
CDR3aa: CASSASRGSGNTIYF

v_gene: TRBV5-6
d_gene: TRBD2
j_gene: TRBJ2-1
CDR3aa: CASSFKAGNYNEQFF

v_gene: TRBV4-1
d_gene: -
j_gene: TRBJ2-3
CDR3aa: CASSQDPLESYTQYF

v_gene: TRBV5-1
d_gene: -
j_gene: TRBJ2-5
CDR3aa: CASSARTYQETQYF

v_gene: TRBV27
d_gene: -
j_gene: TRBJ2-5
CDR3aa: CASSPLPTDQETQYF

v_gene: TRBV7-2
d_gene: -
j_gene: TRBJ2-3
CDR3aa: CASSFEDMSDTQYF

v_gene: TRBV6-6
d_gene: TRBD2
j_gene: TRBJ2-5
CDR3aa: CATGGSGRVGETQYF

v_gene: TRBV7-2
d_gene: TRBD1
j_gene: TRBJ1-4
CDR3aa: CASSLAFPQDRENEKLFF

v_gene: TRBV18
d_gene: TRBD1
j_gene: TRBJ2-7
CDR3aa: CASSPADRAYSYEQYF

v_gene: TRBV5-1
d_gene: TRBD1
j_gene: TRBJ2-1
CDR3aa: CASSPRDRGNDEQFF

v_gene: TRBV6-5
d_gene: TRBD1
j_gene: TRBJ1-2
CDR3aa: CASSRGTGANYGYTF

v_gene: TRBV7-2
d_gene: TRBD2
j_gene: TRBJ2-5
CDR3aa: CASSINSGRFQETQYF

v_gene: TRBV28
d_gene: TRBD2
j_gene: TRBJ2-1
CDR3aa: CASRTLGEAGGPENEQFF

v_gene: TRBV30
d_gene: TRBD2
j_gene: TRBJ2-5
CDR3aa: CAWSSGTQARTQYF

v_gene: TRBV4-1
d_gene: TRBD1
j_gene: TRBJ2-1
CDR3aa: CASSPDTGGYNEQFF

v_gene: TRBV4-1
d_gene: -
j_gene: TRBJ1-4
CDR3aa: CASSPFGPLNEKLFF

v_gene: TRBV7-6
d_gene: TRBD1
j_gene: TRBJ1-2
CDR3aa: CASSLAPGTGYGYTF

v_gene: TRBV13
d_gene: TRBD1
j_gene: TRBJ2-7
CDR3aa: CASSSLRTGKVQYF

v_gene: TRBV4-3
d_gene: TRBD1
j_gene: TRBJ1-1
CDR3aa: CASSLWTGGLNTEAFF

v_gene: TRBV7-6
d_gene: TRBD1
j_gene: TRBJ1-1
CDR3aa: CASSLGGQGVTEAFF

v_gene: TRBV5-1
d_gene: -
j_gene: TRBJ1-3
CDR3aa: CASSFLPGFGNTIYF

v_gene: TRBV10-3
d_gene: TRBD2
j_gene: TRBJ2-7
CDR3aa: CAISESASGRYEQYF

v_gene: TRBV27
d_gene: -
j_gene: TRBJ1-1
CDR3aa: CASSLTTGGAEAFF

v_gene: TRBV7-9
d_gene: -
j_gene: TRBJ2-5
CDR3aa: CASSSGTYQETQYF

v_gene: TRBV9
d_gene: -
j_gene: TRBJ2-5
CDR3aa: CASSVDVALGETQYF

v_gene: TRBV5-6
d_gene: TRBD2
j_gene: TRBJ2-7
CDR3aa: CASSSLTSGNEQYF

v_gene: TRBV7-9
d_gene: TRBD2
j_gene: TRBJ2-7
CDR3aa: CASSLVLAGAYEQYF

v_gene: TRBV4-1
d_gene: TRBD1
j_gene: TRBJ2-3
CDR3aa: CASSQMGQGGTDTQYF

v_gene: TRBV2
d_gene: -
j_gene: TRBJ1-2
CDR3aa: CASSEGLRGAYYGYTF

v_gene: TRBV28
d_gene: TRBD1
j_gene: TRBJ2-4
CDR3aa: CASTKTGGGKNIQYF

v_gene: TRBV5-1
d_gene: -
j_gene: TRBJ1-6
CDR3aa: CASKAPQGGVWRGLIF

v_gene: TRBV28
d_gene: TRBD1
j_gene: TRBJ1-6
CDR3aa: CASSLATGQGVHSPLHF